The rows below give T cell receptor beta chains drawn from one sample of a study of CD8 T cells in Susac syndrome. Via MiXCR, TCRdb re-called the immunoSEQ multiplex PCR reads, giving one row per CDR3 protein. The top ten clones hold roughly 0.14% of a sample with about 140,000 distinct CDR3 sequences, around 93% of them seen once. The sample was CD4+ T cells from PBMCs. The receptors derive from a human donor with Susac syndrome. Each CDR3 is given with its conserved first and last residue. The order of the fields is D gene, V gene, J gene, clone size, CDR3 protein, CDR3 DNA. D genes are given only for firm matches. Clone size is shown for a subset of rows, as once, few, many or a class of expanded clone.

TRBD1	TRBV5-1	TRBJ2-3	-	CASSRTADRADTQYF	TGCGCCAGCAGCCGGACAGCTGACAGGGCAGATACGCAGTATTTT
TRBD1	TRBV6-1	TRBJ2-3	once	CASSGQGYGDTQYF	TGTGCCAGCAGTGGACAGGGGTACGGAGATACGCAGTATTTT
TRBD2	TRBV18	TRBJ2-1	-	CASSPATSGGYNEQFF	TGTGCCAGCTCACCCGCGACTAGCGGGGGATACAATGAGCAGTTCTTC
-	TRBV29-1	TRBJ2-7	-	CSVDGGRAYEQYF	TGCAGCGTTGATGGGGGTCGGGCCTACGAGCAGTACTTC
TRBD2	TRBV30	TRBJ2-7	-	CAWSTGLAGGSTSYEQYF	TGTGCCTGGAGTACAGGACTAGCGGGAGGATCCACCTCCTACGAGCAGTACTTC
-	TRBV20-1	TRBJ2-1	-	CSGYGVSYNEQFF	TGCAGTGGTTACGGGGTGTCCTACAATGAGCAGTTCTTC
TRBD1	TRBV30	TRBJ2-2	-	CAWIRQGGTGELFF	TGTGCCTGGATTCGACAGGGGGGCACCGGGGAGCTGTTTTTT
TRBD1	TRBV6-1	TRBJ1-5	-	CASSPKGQGLDSNQPQHF	TGTGCCAGCAGCCCGAAAGGACAGGGGTTAGATAGCAATCAGCCCCAGCATTTT
-	TRBV7-2	TRBJ2-7	few	CASSRGGSSYEQYF	TGTGCCAGCAGCAGGGGGGGGAGCTCCTACGAGCAGTACTTC
-	TRBV20-1	TRBJ1-2	-	CSARLPGRYGYTF	TGCAGTGCTAGATTACCGGGACGCTATGGCTACACCTTC
TRBD2	TRBV30	TRBJ2-7	-	CAWSHSGSGREQYF	TGTGCCTGGAGTCACAGCGGGAGCGGGAGAGAGCAGTACTTC
-	TRBV18	TRBJ1-1	-	CASSPRGAAEAFF	TGTGCCAGCTCACCTCGAGGGGCGGCCGAAGCTTTCTTT
TRBD2	TRBV5-4	TRBJ2-7	-	CASSSSRGSGIPEQYF	TGTGCCAGCAGCTCCTCGCGGGGTAGCGGGATCCCCGAGCAGTACTTC
-	TRBV20-1	TRBJ2-5	-	CSALQGEKTQYF	TGCAGTGCTCTGCAGGGAGAGAAGACCCAGTACTTC
TRBD2	TRBV4-2	TRBJ2-2	-	CASSQPGTSGNTGELFF	TGTGCCAGCAGCCAGCCTGGGACTAGCGGGAACACCGGGGAGCTGTTTTTT
-	TRBV10-3	TRBJ1-2	-	CAITSWGLDGYTF	TGTGCCATCACCTCCTGGGGTTTGGATGGCTACACCTTC
TRBD1	TRBV28	TRBJ2-7	-	CASSSQGTYEQYF	TGTGCCAGCAGTTCACAGGGGACCTACGAGCAGTACTTC
-	TRBV30	TRBJ1-1	-	CAWSLQGGTEAFF	TGTGCCTGGAGCCTACAGGGAGGGACTGAAGCTTTCTTT
TRBD2	TRBV20-1	TRBJ2-3	-	CSASSSLAGITDTQYF	TGCAGTGCTAGCTCTTCCCTAGCGGGAATAACAGATACGCAGTATTTT
-	TRBV29-1	TRBJ2-7	-	CSAVGGSYEQYF	TGCAGCGCTGTAGGGGGCTCCTACGAGCAGTACTTC
-	TRBV2	TRBJ1-6	-	CASSARGDNSPLHF	TGTGCCAGCAGTGCGAGAGGCGATAATTCACCCCTCCACTTT
TRBD2	TRBV20-1	TRBJ2-1	-	CSAPTGTSGTNEQFF	TGCAGTGCGCCAACCGGGACTAGCGGGACAAATGAGCAGTTCTTC
-	TRBV4-2	TRBJ2-1	-	CASSQAVPLSYNEQFF	TGTGCCAGCAGCCAGGCGGTGCCTCTTTCCTACAATGAGCAGTTCTTC
-	TRBV3-1	TRBJ1-2	-	CASSQVRNTGYGYTF	TGTGCCAGCAGCCAAGTGCGCAACACCGGTTATGGCTACACCTTC
TRBD1	TRBV9	TRBJ2-7	-	CASSPRQGSVGYEQYF	TGTGCCAGCAGCCCCAGACAGGGTTCCGTCGGGTACGAGCAGTACTTC
-	TRBV29-1	TRBJ2-3	-	CSVARGRTDTQYF	TGCAGCGTGGCAAGGGGTCGGACAGATACGCAGTATTTT
-	TRBV27	TRBJ1-2	once	CASSFAGRNGYTF	TGTGCCAGCAGTTTCGCGGGGAGGAATGGCTACACCTTC
TRBD1	TRBV7-2	TRBJ2-1	-	CASSWGQGRYEQFF	TGTGCCAGCAGCTGGGGACAGGGTCGGTATGAGCAGTTCTTC
TRBD2	TRBV20-1	TRBJ2-4	-	CSARAELAGDF	TGCAGTGCTAGAGCTGAACTAGCGGGGGACTTC
-	TRBV7-9	TRBJ2-5	-	CASSDPLGGQETQYF	TGTGCCAGCAGCGACCCACTCGGGGGCCAAGAGACCCAGTACTTC
-	TRBV11-1	TRBJ2-3	-	CASSRGSMRTDTQYF	TGTGCCAGCAGCCGCGGGTCGATGCGCACAGATACGCAGTATTTT
-	TRBV6-5	TRBJ2-7	-	CASTPPERGGNEQYF	TGTGCCAGCACCCCCCCGGAGCGAGGGGGGAACGAGCAGTACTTC
-	TRBV30	TRBJ1-2	-	CAWTGDGRYGYTF	TGTGCCTGGACGGGGGACGGCCGCTATGGCTACACCTTC
TRBD2	TRBV11-1	TRBJ2-1	-	CASSLGGLAGHEQFF	TGTGCCAGCAGCTTAGGGGGACTAGCGGGACACGAGCAGTTCTTC
-	TRBV11-2	TRBJ1-6	once	CASTLESLDNSPLHF	TGTGCCAGCACTCTGGAGAGCTTGGATAATTCACCCCTCCACTTT
TRBD1	TRBV15	TRBJ2-7	-	CATSRQGVWEQYF	TGTGCCACCAGCAGGCAGGGGGTTTGGGAGCAGTACTTC